The 3 T cell receptor beta chains below come from one sample, sequenced in a study of cytomegalovirus exposure and HLA in healthy donors. Both 60 Vbeta primers and 13 Jbeta primers went into the PCR. TCRdb keeps only in-frame clones here, not all; method: immunoSEQ multiplex PCR. The data show around 130,000 clones, with around four fifths seen just once and 2% to 2.5% held by the top ten. The sequenced sample was PBMCs. The source of these receptors is a woman between 40 and 50 years old in good health and CMV-seropositive.

The J gene is TRBJ1-2, the V gene TRBV5-1, with 7 bases that match TRBD1. The CDR3 is 16 residues long. After removal of 3 bases from V and 4 bases from J, the junction contained 12 bases not matched to a gene. Germline CDR1 SGHRS, CDR2 YFSETQ. CDR3 residues: CASSSTLNRGSYGYTF. CDR3 DNA sequence: TGCGCCAGCAGCTCTACCTTAAACAGGGGCTCCTATGGCTACACCTTC.

The rearrangement links TRBV5-1 to TRBJ2-1, with TRBD2 identical over 8 bases. The CDR3 totals 16 residues. The V and J ends lost 4 bases and 6 bases, in that order; junction bases with no gene match: 12. CDR1 and CDR2 from the germline V gene are SGHRS and YFSETQ. In DNA form, the CDR3 reads TGCGCCAGCAGCCATATTAGCGGGGCCAACCGCAATGAGCAGTTCTTC. It codes for CASSHISGANRNEQFF.

CDR3 bases: TGCAGTGCCCTAAACACTGAAGCTTTCTTT. The encoded protein is CSALNTEAFF. This chain links TRBV20-1 with TRBJ1-1, with D unclear. Trimming removed 6 bases at V and 2 bases at J, with 4 bases between. This CDR3 is built from 10 residues. CDR1 DFQATT and CDR2 SNEGSKA come from the germline V gene (reference sequence).